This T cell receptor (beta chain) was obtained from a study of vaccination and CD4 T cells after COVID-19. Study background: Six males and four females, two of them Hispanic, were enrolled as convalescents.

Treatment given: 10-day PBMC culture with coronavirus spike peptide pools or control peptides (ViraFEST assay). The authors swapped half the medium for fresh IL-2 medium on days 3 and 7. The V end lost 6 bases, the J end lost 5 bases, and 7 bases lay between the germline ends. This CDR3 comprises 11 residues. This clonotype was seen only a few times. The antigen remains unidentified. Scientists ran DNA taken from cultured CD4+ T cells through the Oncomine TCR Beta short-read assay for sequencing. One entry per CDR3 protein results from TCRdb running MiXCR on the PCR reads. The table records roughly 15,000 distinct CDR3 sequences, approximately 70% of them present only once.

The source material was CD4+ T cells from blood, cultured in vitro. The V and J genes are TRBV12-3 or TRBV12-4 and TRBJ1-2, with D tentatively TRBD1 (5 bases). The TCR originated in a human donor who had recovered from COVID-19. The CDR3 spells CASSPGYGYTF. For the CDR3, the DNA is TGTGCCAGCAGCCCAGGGTATGGCTACACCTTC.